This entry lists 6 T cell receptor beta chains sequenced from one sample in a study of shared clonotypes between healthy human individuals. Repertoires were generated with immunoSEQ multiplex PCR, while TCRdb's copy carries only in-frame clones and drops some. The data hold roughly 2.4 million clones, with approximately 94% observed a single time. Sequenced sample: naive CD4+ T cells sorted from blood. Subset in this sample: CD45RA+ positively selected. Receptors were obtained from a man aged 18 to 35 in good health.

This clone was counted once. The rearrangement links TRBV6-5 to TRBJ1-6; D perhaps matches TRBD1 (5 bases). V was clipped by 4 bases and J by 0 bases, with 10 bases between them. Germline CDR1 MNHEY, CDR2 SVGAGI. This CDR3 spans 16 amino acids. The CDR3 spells CASSWRQSSYNSPLHF. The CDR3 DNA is TGTGCCAGCAGTTGGAGACAGAGCTCCTATAATTCACCCCTCCACTTT.

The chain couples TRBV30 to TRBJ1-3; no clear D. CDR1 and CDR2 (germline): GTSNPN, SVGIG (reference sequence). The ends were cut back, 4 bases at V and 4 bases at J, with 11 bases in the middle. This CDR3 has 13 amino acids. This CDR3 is CAWTQAQGNTIYF. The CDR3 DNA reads TGTGCCTGGACCCAAGCACAGGGAAACACCATATATTTT.

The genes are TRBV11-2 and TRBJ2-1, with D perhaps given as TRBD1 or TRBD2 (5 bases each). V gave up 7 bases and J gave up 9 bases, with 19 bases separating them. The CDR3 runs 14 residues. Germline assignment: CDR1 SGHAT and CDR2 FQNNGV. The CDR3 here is CASTRGLFEPEQFF. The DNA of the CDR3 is TGTGCCAGCACCCGGGGCTTATTCGAGCCTGAGCAGTTCTTC.

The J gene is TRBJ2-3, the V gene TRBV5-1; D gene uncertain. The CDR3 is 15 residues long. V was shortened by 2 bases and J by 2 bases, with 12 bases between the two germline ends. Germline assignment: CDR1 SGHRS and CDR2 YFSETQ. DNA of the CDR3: TGCGCCAGCAGCTTTCAAGGCCTCGTCACAGATACGCAGTATTTT. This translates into CASSFQGLVTDTQYF.

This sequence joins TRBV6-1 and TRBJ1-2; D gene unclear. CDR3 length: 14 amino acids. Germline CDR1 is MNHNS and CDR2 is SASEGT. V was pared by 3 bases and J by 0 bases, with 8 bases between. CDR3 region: CASSEFIANYGYTF. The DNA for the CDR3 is TGTGCCAGCAGTGAGTTTATCGCTAACTATGGCTACACCTTC.

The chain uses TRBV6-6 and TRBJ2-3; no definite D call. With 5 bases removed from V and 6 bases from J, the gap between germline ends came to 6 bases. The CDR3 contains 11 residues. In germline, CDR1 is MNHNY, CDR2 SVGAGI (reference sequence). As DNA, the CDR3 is TGTGCCAGCAGTACCACGGATACGCAGTATTTT. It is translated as CASSTTDTQYF.